This passage covers 4 T cell receptor beta chains from one sample sequenced in a study of metastatic and nonmetastatic thyroid tumors. MiXCR was used by TCRdb to re-call the PCR reads. The sample shows roughly 33,000 clones, roughly 15% of them seen only once. Patients underwent thyroid surgery, and none had received any treatment before it. What was sequenced was blood. The receptors here all came from a female donor with papillary thyroid cancer or a benign thyroid nodule (not recorded which). Some clones in this sample may be carry-over from other donors' samples.

The rearrangement links TRBV5-1 to TRBJ2-5; 7 positions match TRBD1. V gave up 7 bases and J gave up 5 bases; unmatched junction bases: 20. The germline CDR1 and CDR2 sequences are SGHRS and YFSETQ. CDR3 length: 17 amino acids. As DNA, the CDR3 is TGCGCCAGCCATCAACGAGAACCAGGGGGACCCTGGGAGACCCAGTACTTC. Translation gives CASHQREPGGPWETQYF. Full variable domain (missing parts from reference TRBV5-1 and TRBJ2-5): KAGVTQTPRYLIKTRGQQVTLSCSPISGHRSVSWYQQTPGQGLQFLFEYFSETQRNKGNFPGRFSGRQFSNSRSEMNVSTLELGDSALYLCASHQREPGGPWETQYFGPGTRLLVL.

This sequence joins TRBV6-1 and TRBJ1-4, with D possibly being TRBD1 (6 bases). V was clipped by 1 base and J by 7 bases, with 13 bases between them. Germline CDR1 and CDR2: MNHNS and SASEGT. The CDR3 consists of 15 residues. The CDR3 protein is CASSEVAGEGEKLFF. The CDR3 nucleotides are TGTGCCAGCAGTGAAGTGGCAGGGGAAGGTGAAAAACTGTTTTTT.

The rearrangement uses TRBV20-1 and TRBJ2-7; D possibly corresponds to TRBD2 (6 bases). The CDR3 has 14 amino acids. V gave up 3 bases and J gave up 5 bases, with 17 bases separating them. Per germline, CDR1 DFQATT and CDR2 SNEGSKA (reference sequence). This chain's CDR3 is CSASTGGDVDEQYF. The CDR3 nucleotides read TGCAGTGCTAGTACGGGCGGGGACGTCGACGAGCAGTACTTC.

This clone was seen repeatedly, ten times or more. J is TRBJ2-1 and V is TRBV20-1, with D possibly matching TRBD1 (6 bases). The germline V gene has CDR1 DFQATT and CDR2 SNEGSKA (reference sequence). The CDR3 is 11 residues long. The CDR3 loop reads CRLLRDTEQFF. The CDR3 region has the DNA TGCAGACTCCTTCGGGACACTGAGCAGTTCTTC.